The 18 T cell receptor beta chains given below trace back to one sample, sequenced in a study of human T cells and chemical hapten exposure. This sample's time point: patch test 2, 6 weeks after DPC sensitization. Regarding treatment: therapeutic diphenylcyclopropenone sensitization with weekly scalp DPC. One entry per CDR3 protein, called by TCRdb with MiXCR from the RACE reads. The sample lists under 450,000 distinct CDR3 sequences, nearly 6.5% occurring once. This sample comprised whole blood, obtained in connection with sensitization to the hapten diphenylcyclopropenone (DPC). The receptors shown here come from a woman aged 18-29 years with alopecia areata. Some clones in this sample may be carry-over from other donors' samples.

This clonotype was recorded many times. This chain links TRBV7-2 with TRBJ1-2, with TRBD1 matching 7 bases. The CDR3 contains 15 residues. V was clipped by 2 bases and J by 2 bases; unmatched bases: 5. Germline V gives CDR1 SGHTA, CDR2 FQGNSA. In DNA form, the CDR3 reads TGTGCCAGCAGCTTAACGACAGGGATCAACTATGGCTACACCTTC. Protein product: CASSLTTGINYGYTF.

The chain employs TRBV7-2 and TRBJ1-3; D might be TRBD1 (6 bases). V lost 5 bases, J lost 0 bases, and 14 bases lay in between. CDR3 size: 16 residues. Per germline, CDR1 SGHTA and CDR2 FQGNSA. The CDR3 sequence is CASSPRRDNSGNTIYF. The CDR3 bases are TGTGCCAGCAGCCCCCGACGGGACAACTCTGGAAACACCATATATTTT.

V gene TRBV3-1 combines with J gene TRBJ2-3, with TRBD1 identical over 10 bases. From germline, CDR1 is LGHDT and CDR2 YNNKEL (reference sequence). V dropped 0 bases and J dropped 3; count of bases not matched to a gene: 6. The CDR3 has 17 residues. CDR3 sequence (DNA): TGTGCCAGCAGCCAAGAGGAGGGACAGGGGTGGACAGATACGCAGTATTTT. As protein: CASSQEEGQGWTDTQYF.

This clonotype showed up just a few times. The chain has TRBV10-3 and TRBJ2-3, with TRBD2 as a possible D gene (5 bases). The CDR3 extends over 14 amino acids. V was pared by 7 bases and J by 0 bases, with 11 bases between. CDR1 ENHRY and CDR2 SYGVKD come from the germline V gene. DNA for the CDR3: TGTGCCATCACCCCAAGGGAGAGCACAGATACGCAGTATTTT. It specifies CAITPRESTDTQYF.

This clonotype has more than one count but fewer than ten. The rearrangement joins TRBV20-1 to TRBJ2-1; D is perhaps TRBD1 (5 bases). Germline V lookup: CDR1 DFQATT, CDR2 SNEGSKA (reference sequence). V was cut by 0 bases and J by 6 bases, with 15 bases left in between. The CDR3 runs 15 residues. CDR3 sequence: CSAREPQTASNEQFF. The DNA of the CDR3 is TGCAGTGCTAGAGAGCCTCAGACAGCGTCCAATGAGCAGTTCTTC.

This clonotype appeared many times. V is TRBV5-6 and J is TRBJ1-2, with D perhaps matching TRBD1 (5 bases). The CDR3 runs to 16 residues. Germline assignment: CDR1 SGHDT and CDR2 YYEEEE. The V gene lost 1 base and the J gene lost 4 bases, with 17 bases spanning the gap. The DNA of the CDR3 is TGTGCCAGCAGCTTGTTGACCGACAGCACGATCTATGGCTACACCTTC. Its protein is CASSLLTDSTIYGYTF.

The chain carries TRBV3-1 and TRBJ2-7, with 9 bases aligning to TRBD1. This CDR3 region has 13 residues. The ends lost 6 bases at V and 7 bases at J; junction bases unmatched: 7. The germline V gene has CDR1 LGHDT and CDR2 YNNKEL (reference sequence). CDR3 bases: TGTGCCAGCAGTCAACAGGGGGCTAATGAGCAGTACTTC. This encodes CASSQQGANEQYF.

This clonotype was observed many times. The V and J genes are TRBV3-1 and TRBJ1-5, with D possibly being TRBD1 (5 bases). Germline V gene sequence: CDR1 LGHDT, CDR2 YNNKEL (reference sequence). With 5 bases removed from V and 1 base from J, the gap between germline ends came to 9 bases. The length of the CDR3 is 14 residues. CDR3 in DNA: TGTGCCAGCAGCTCCGGGGGGAGCAATCAGCCCCAGCATTTT. It encodes CASSSGGSNQPQHF. Based on the CDR3 plus reference TRBV3-1 and TRBJ1-5, the full variable domain is DTAVSQTPKYLVTQMGNDKSIKCEQNLGHDTMYWYKQDSKKFLKIMFSYNNKELIINETVPNRFSPKSPDKAHLNLHINSLELGDSAVYFCASSSGGSNQPQHFGDGTRLSIL.

This clonotype occurred many times. V gene TRBV13 combines with J gene TRBJ1-2; no reliable D call. V was cut by 2 bases and J by 4 bases, with 14 bases left in between. Germline CDR1 and CDR2: PRHDT and FYEKMQ (reference sequence). The CDR3 runs 15 residues. CDR3 DNA sequence: TGTGCCAGCAGCTTAAGGTCTGGTGGGGTCTATGGCTACACCTTC. Its translation: CASSLRSGGVYGYTF.

This clonotype was observed a handful of times. The chain carries TRBV2 and TRBJ2-7; D gene unclear. V shed 6 bases and J shed 2 bases, with 14 bases lying between them. This CDR3 has 14 residues. CDR1 is SNHLY and CDR2 is FYNNEI in the germline V gene. CDR3 residues: CASSRLQGPYEQYF. The DNA for the CDR3 is TGTGCCAGCAGCAGACTCCAAGGGCCCTACGAGCAGTACTTC.

This clonotype was counted ten times or more. CDR3 sequence: CASSLYRGRDGYTF. The CDR3 bases are TGTGCCAGCAGCTTATACAGGGGGCGGGATGGCTACACCTTC. The V and J genes are TRBV7-2 and TRBJ1-2; 9 positions agree with TRBD1. The germline CDR1 and CDR2 sequences are SGHTA and FQGNSA. Germline trimming cut 2 bases from V and 6 bases from J; bases unmatched to any gene: 4. The CDR3 contains 14 residues. Full variable domain (missing parts from reference TRBV7-2 and TRBJ1-2): GAGVSQSPSNKVTEKGKDVELRCDPISGHTALYWYRQSLGQGLEFLIYFQGNSAPDKSGLPSDRFSAERTGGSVSTLTIQRTQQEDSAVYLCASSLYRGRDGYTFGSGTRLTVV.

This clonotype was observed a few times. The rearrangement joins TRBV7-2 to TRBJ1-1; D is perhaps TRBD1 (6 bases). V lost 5 bases, J lost 8 bases, and 15 bases lay in between. The V gene's germline CDR1 is SGHTA and CDR2 FQGNSA. This CDR3 has 13 residues. The CDR3 nucleotides are TGTGCCAGCAGCCGACAGGTCCTAGGGGAAGCTTTCTTT. Amino acids: CASSRQVLGEAFF.

This clonotype turned up a few times. The V call is TRBV4-3, the J call TRBJ2-2, with D uncertain. The CDR3 covers 14 residues. The ends were cut back, 4 bases at V and 7 bases at J, with 13 bases in the middle. The germline gives CDR1 LGHNA, CDR2 YSLEER. Here the CDR3 reads CASSRPEVLGELFF. CDR3 DNA: TGCGCCAGCAGCCGCCCTGAGGTCCTCGGGGAGCTGTTTTTT.

The J gene is TRBJ2-1, the V gene TRBV28, with 12 bases aligning to TRBD2. The germline gives CDR1 MDHEN, CDR2 SYDVKM. After removal of 10 bases from V and 2 bases from J, the junction contained 3 bases not matched to a gene. The length of the CDR3 is 14 residues. The CDR3 DNA reads TGTGCCACCGCTAGCGGGGGGGCCTACAATGAGCAGTTCTTC. Protein product: CATASGGAYNEQFF.

This clonotype was counted between two and nine times. This chain uses TRBV20-1 with TRBJ1-6, with TRBD1 matching 9 bases. The V gene's germline CDR1 is DFQATT and CDR2 SNEGSKA (reference sequence). This CDR3 comprises 15 residues. V lost 0 bases and J lost 10; bases outside the gene matches: 7. The CDR3 is CSARDKTGGSSPLHF. The CDR3 nucleotides read TGCAGTGCTAGAGATAAGACAGGGGGAAGCTCACCCCTCCACTTT.

This clonotype was counted only a few times. An end of the junction differs from the germline gene, which may be a read error. The chain uses TRBV2 and TRBJ2-3; D is uncertain. This CDR3 is built from 11 residues. Germline V gene sequence: CDR1 SNHLY, CDR2 FYNNEI. The DNA for the CDR3 is TGTGCCAGCAGCGAAGCTCCTACGCAGTATTTT. This codes for CASSEAPTQYF.

The chain joins TRBV29-1 to TRBJ2-3, with 10 nucleotides matching TRBD1. The germline V gene has CDR1 SQVTM and CDR2 ANQGSEA. J gave up 6 bases and V 8 bases, and 8 bases lay outside the gene matches. This CDR3 has 13 residues. CDR3 bases: TGCAGCACCCCGACAGGGGGCGCCGATACGCAGTATTTT. Its translation: CSTPTGGADTQYF.

This clonotype was detected ten times or more. DNA of the CDR3: TGTGCCAGCAGCTTCGACAGGCACTATGGCTACACCTTC. Protein: CASSFDRHYGYTF. V is TRBV7-2 and J is TRBJ1-2, with D perhaps matching TRBD1 (6 bases). V was shortened by 3 bases and J by 3 bases, with 8 bases between the two germline ends. CDR1 is SGHTA and CDR2 is FQGNSA in the germline V gene. The CDR3 is made up of 13 amino acids.